The source of this TCR beta chain is a study of tumor and adjacent non-tumor tissue in lung cancer. Across the whole study: Aged about 31 to 85 years, patients included nine to ten men and roughly 5 women with stage I to III disease.

This sample's RNA came from whole unsorted tissue. About this clonotype itself: Its antigen remains unidentified.

Regarding the study as a whole: In normal lung, the top 100 clones were significantly more dominant than in tumor.

The library came from three nested PCR rounds adapted from ARM-PCR protocols. From the multiplex PCR reads, TCRdb called clonotypes with MiXCR, one entry per CDR3 protein. The sample lists approximately 150,000 distinct CDR3 sequences, 66% occurring once. Germline loops: CDR1 SGHAT, CDR2 FQDESV (reference sequence). This CDR3 contains 14 residues. The chain is built from TRBV11-1 and TRBJ2-7; D is tentatively TRBD1 or TRBD2 (5 bases each). The sample taken for sequencing was lung tumor tissue. The receptor's source is a man aged 60-69 years with small cell lung cancer. The CDR3 nucleotides are TGTGCCAACAGCTTTGGGGGATCCTCCTACGAGCAGCACGTC. Its protein product is CANSFGGSSYEQHV.